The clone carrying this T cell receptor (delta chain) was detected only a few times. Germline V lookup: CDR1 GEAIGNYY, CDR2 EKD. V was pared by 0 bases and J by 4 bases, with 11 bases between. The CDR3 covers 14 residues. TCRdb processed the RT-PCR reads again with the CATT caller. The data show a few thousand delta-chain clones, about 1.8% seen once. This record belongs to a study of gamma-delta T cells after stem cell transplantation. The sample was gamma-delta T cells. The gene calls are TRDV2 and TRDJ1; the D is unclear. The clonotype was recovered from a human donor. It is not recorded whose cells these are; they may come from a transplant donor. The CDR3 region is CACDTVGLRDKLIF. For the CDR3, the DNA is TGTGCCTGTGACACCGTTGGGCTCCGCGATAAACTCATCTTT.